The present entry profiles one T cell receptor beta chain with its context. What it binds is not known. This sample is drawn from a study of graft-versus-host responses after intestinal transplantation. Study-wide results and limits: Allografts of patients with graft-donor T cell macrochimerism showed high graft-versus-host to host-versus-graft clone ratios.

Deletions cut 2 bases from V and 2 bases from J, with 7 bases between. CDR1 and CDR2 from the germline V gene are KGHSH and LQKENI. The CDR3 is 14 residues long. Assay: immunoSEQ multiplex PCR; the TCRdb copy retains only in-frame clones and omits some. This sample yields roughly 29,000 clones, of which around nine tenths are seen a single time; more than 9% belongs to the top ten. The chain couples TRBV18 to TRBJ1-3; D not resolved. The sequence derives from a human patient who received an intestinal transplant, so some T cells may come from the graft donor. The sequencing here drew on PBMCs, taken around 62 weeks after intestinal transplantation. CDR3 sequence reads: CASSPGVPGNTIYF. In DNA, the CDR3 is TGTGCCAGCTCACCAGGGGTCCCTGGAAACACCATATATTTT.